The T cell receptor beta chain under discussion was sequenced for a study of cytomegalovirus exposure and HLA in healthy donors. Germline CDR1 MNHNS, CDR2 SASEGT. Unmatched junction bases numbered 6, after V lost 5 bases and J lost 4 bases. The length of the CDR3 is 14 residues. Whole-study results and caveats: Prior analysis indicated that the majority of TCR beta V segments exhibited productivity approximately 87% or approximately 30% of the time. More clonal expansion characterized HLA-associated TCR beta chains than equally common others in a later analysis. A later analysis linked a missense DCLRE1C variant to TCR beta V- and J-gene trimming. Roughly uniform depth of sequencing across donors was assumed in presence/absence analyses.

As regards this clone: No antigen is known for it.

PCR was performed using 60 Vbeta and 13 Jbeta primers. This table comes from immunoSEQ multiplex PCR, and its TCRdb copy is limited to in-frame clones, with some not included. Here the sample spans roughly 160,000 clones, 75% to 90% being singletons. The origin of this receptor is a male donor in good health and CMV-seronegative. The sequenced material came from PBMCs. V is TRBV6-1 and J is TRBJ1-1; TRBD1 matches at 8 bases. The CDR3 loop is CASSLQGVGTEAFF. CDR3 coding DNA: TGTGCCAGCAGTTTACAGGGGGTTGGCACTGAAGCTTTCTTT.